This is a list of T cell receptor beta chains from one sample in a study of cytomegalovirus exposure and HLA in healthy donors. TCRdb's copy holds only in-frame clones and misses some; the assay was immunoSEQ multiplex PCR. The table shows 150,000 or so clones, with around 78% occurring only once. Sequenced material: PBMCs. The receptors shown here come from a woman in her late teens or twenties in good health and CMV-seronegative. CDR3s include the opening cysteine and the closing phenylalanine or tryptophan. Each record gives: V gene, J gene, D gene, clone size, CDR3 length, CDR3 protein, CDR3 DNA. D genes are given only for firm matches. For some rows the clone size is stated as once, few or many, or as a class when expanded; others skip it.

TRBV7-2	TRBJ1-2	TRBD1	-	15	CASSPRTGVNYGYTF	TGTGCCAGCAGCCCCCGGACAGGAGTCAACTATGGCTACACCTTC
TRBV5-1	TRBJ2-1	-	-	14	CASSLSGREDEQFF	TGCGCCAGCAGCTTATCAGGCAGGGAGGATGAGCAGTTCTTC
TRBV18	TRBJ2-5	-	once	12	CATAQGVETQYF	TGTGCCACCGCGCAGGGTGTAGAGACCCAGTACTTC
TRBV15	TRBJ2-2	-	-	11	CATSFGREHNF	TGTGCCACCAGCTTCGGCAGGGAACACAATTTT
TRBV6-5	TRBJ1-2	-	few	14	CASSPRGSVGGYTF	TGTGCCAGCAGTCCCCGGGGGTCCGTAGGTGGCTACACCTTC
TRBV6-5	TRBJ2-2	-	-	11	CASGLKGELFF	TGTGCCAGCGGACTGAAAGGGGAGCTGTTTTTT
TRBV7-7	TRBJ2-2	TRBD2	-	16	CASSSGTNGGAGELFF	TGTGCTAGCAGTTCCGGGACTAACGGAGGAGCCGGGGAGCTGTTTTTT
TRBV16	TRBJ1-1	-	few	13	CASSQSRNTEAFF	TGTGCCAGCAGCCAATCGAGGAACACTGAAGCTTTCTTT
TRBV5-8	TRBJ2-7	TRBD1	few	12	CASSLGTEEQYF	TGTGCCAGCAGCTTAGGGACAGAAGAGCAGTACTTC
TRBV28	TRBJ2-7	TRBD1	few	15	CASSLVGQGDYEQYF	TGTGCCAGCAGTTTGGTTGGACAGGGGGACTACGAGCAGTACTTC
TRBV7-2	TRBJ1-1	-	-	11	CASSLAQRTFF	TGTGCCAGCAGCTTAGCGCAGAGGACTTTCTTT
TRBV5-1	TRBJ2-2	-	-	14	CASSLGAGPGELFF	TGCGCCAGCAGCTTGGGGGCAGGCCCCGGGGAGCTGTTTTTT
TRBV4-3	TRBJ2-2	-	-	16	CASSQDRLANTGELFF	TGCGCCAGCAGCCAAGATCGGCTAGCGAACACCGGGGAGCTGTTTTTT
TRBV28	TRBJ2-1	-	-	14	CASQQGRKRELQFF	TGTGCCAGCCAGCAGGGGCGGAAGCGGGAACTTCAGTTCTTC
TRBV14	TRBJ2-5	-	-	15	CASSQDWASWETQYF	TGTGCCAGCAGCCAAGATTGGGCTAGCTGGGAGACCCAGTACTTC
TRBV10-1	TRBJ2-7	-	-	15	CASSETGRGAYEQYF	TGCGCCAGCAGTGAAACAGGCAGGGGAGCCTACGAGCAGTACTTC
TRBV6-5	TRBJ1-3	TRBD1	-	14	CASSPGQSGNTIYF	TGTGCCAGCAGTCCGGGACAGTCTGGAAACACCATATATTTT
TRBV10-3	TRBJ2-7	-	-	14	CATVAQGQTYEQYF	TGTGCCACCGTAGCACAGGGCCAAACCTACGAGCAGTACTTC
TRBV9	TRBJ1-2	-	once	17	CASSPTELGHRNYGYTF	TGTGCCAGCAGCCCCACGGAGCTGGGACACAGGAACTATGGCTACACCTTC
TRBV11-3	TRBJ1-3	-	-	13	CASSADYGNTIYF	TGTGCCAGCAGCGCGGACTATGGAAACACCATATATTTT
TRBV4-2	TRBJ1-2	-	-	14	CASSQAGAVYGYTF	TGTGCCAGCAGCCAAGCAGGGGCGGTCTATGGCTACACCTTC
TRBV2	TRBJ1-5	-	-	14	CASSGSNSNQPQHF	TGTGCCAGCAGTGGTAGCAATAGCAATCAGCCCCAGCATTTT
TRBV7-9	TRBJ2-5	TRBD1	once	14	CASSFPGGIETQYF	TGTGCCAGCAGCTTCCCAGGGGGTATTGAGACCCAGTACTTC
TRBV7-2	TRBJ2-1	TRBD2	-	15	CASSLGVAGVEEQFF	TGTGCCAGCAGCTTAGGGGTAGCGGGGGTTGAAGAGCAGTTCTTC
TRBV5-4	TRBJ1-6	TRBD1	-	18	CASSLGTGGTSYNSPLHF	TGTGCCAGCAGCTTGGGGACAGGGGGGACCTCCTATAATTCACCCCTCCACTTT
TRBV6-6	TRBJ2-7	-	-	16	CASSPVLLESTYEQYF	TGTGCCAGCAGTCCCGTCTTGTTGGAGTCGACCTACGAGCAGTACTTC
TRBV13	TRBJ1-5	TRBD1	few	16	CASSRSTGGAGQPQHF	TGTGCCAGCAGCCGCTCTACAGGGGGCGCGGGTCAGCCCCAGCATTTT
TRBV18	TRBJ1-2	TRBD1	few	14	CASSPPTGDYGYTF	TGTGCCAGCTCACCACCGACAGGGGACTATGGCTACACCTTC
TRBV5-1	TRBJ1-2	-	few	13	CASTTIPDYGYTF	TGCGCCAGCACCACCATTCCGGACTATGGCTACACCTTC
TRBV7-2	TRBJ1-6	-	-	15	CASSLSDTYNSPLHF	TGTGCCAGCAGCTTATCGGACACTTATAATTCACCCCTCCACTTT
TRBV19	TRBJ2-7	-	-	15	CASSIPGTSLYEQYF	TGTGCCAGTAGTATCCCCGGGACAAGCTTGTACGAGCAGTACTTC
TRBV9	TRBJ1-2	TRBD1	-	15	CASSAGTGNNHGYTF	TGTGCCAGCAGCGCGGGGACAGGGAATAACCATGGCTACACCTTC
TRBV5-1	TRBJ1-2	-	-	14	CASSSQGADYGYTF	TGCGCCAGCAGCTCCCAAGGGGCTGACTATGGCTACACCTTC
TRBV6-1	TRBJ2-2	-	once	14	CASSVIQNTGELFF	TGTGCCAGCAGTGTAATACAGAACACCGGGGAGCTGTTTTTT
TRBV19	TRBJ1-1	TRBD1	-	14	CASSRQGDGTEAFF	TGTGCCAGTAGTAGGCAGGGGGACGGCACTGAAGCTTTCTTT
TRBV2	TRBJ1-2	-	few	16	CASSGPKGQRNYGYTF	TGTGCCAGCAGTGGTCCCAAGGGGCAGAGAAACTATGGCTACACCTTC
TRBV29-1	TRBJ2-1	TRBD1	once	13	CSVETGSHNEQFF	TGCAGCGTTGAGACAGGGTCCCACAATGAGCAGTTCTTC
TRBV11-2	TRBJ2-5	-	-	12	CASSLGFETQYF	TGTGCCAGCAGCTTGGGCTTTGAGACCCAGTACTTC
TRBV29-1	TRBJ2-7	TRBD2	-	14	CSEGGGLAGDEQYF	TGCAGCGAGGGGGGGGGACTAGCGGGTGACGAGCAGTACTTC
TRBV5-1	TRBJ2-4	-	once	16	CASSLGMTASKNIQYF	TGCGCCAGCAGCTTGGGCATGACAGCTTCCAAAAACATTCAGTACTTC